The next 9 T cell receptor beta chains were all read from a single sample in a study of control samples from healthy donors and cancer patients. TCRdb's table, derived via immunoSEQ multiplex PCR, lists solely in-frame clones and lacks some. The sample contains 90,000 to 150,000 clones, 88% of which appear only once. Material: blood. These TCRs come from a middle-aged man in good health.

The genes are TRBV5-1 and TRBJ1-3; D is uncertain. The CDR3 is made up of 13 amino acids. Trimming shortened V by 5 bases and J by 7 bases, and 13 bases separated the two germline ends. The germline V gene encodes CDR1 SGHRS and CDR2 YFSETQ. The CDR3 DNA sequence: TGCGCCAGCAGACCGGACGTCGAGAACACCATATATTTT. Its protein is CASRPDVENTIYF.

The rearrangement joins TRBV3-1 (or the pseudogene TRBV3-2) to TRBJ1-2; no clear D gene. This CDR3 has 11 residues. Trimming left V 4 bases short and J 8 bases short, with 8 bases between. CDR1 LGHDT and CDR2 YNNKEL come from the germline V gene (reference sequence). The DNA of the CDR3 is TGTGCCAGCAGCCGTGGGGAAGGCTACACCTTC. As protein: CASSRGEGYTF.

The chain couples TRBV30 to TRBJ2-3; 13 nucleotides line up with TRBD2. V lost 0 bases, J lost 5 bases, and 2 bases stayed unmatched. CDR3 length equals 15 residues. Germline CDR1 is GTSNPN and CDR2 is SVGIG (reference sequence). The chain's CDR3 is CAWSVLAGGQDTQYF. CDR3 DNA sequence: TGTGCCTGGAGTGTACTAGCGGGGGGGCAAGATACGCAGTATTTT.

The V call is TRBV7-9, the J call TRBJ2-2; 10 bases map to TRBD1. There are 17 residues in the CDR3. V trimming: 5 bases; J trimming: 5 bases; junction bases outside the gene matches: 11. Germline V gene lookup returns CDR1 SEHNR and CDR2 FQNEAQ (reference sequence). As DNA, the CDR3 is TGTGCCAGCAGCCCGCCCGCCGACAGGGGGCGAACCGGGGAGCTGTTTTTT. This sequence encodes CASSPPADRGRTGELFF. Variable domain in full (rest from reference TRBV7-9 and TRBJ2-2): DTGVSQNPRHKITKRGQNVTFRCDPISEHNRLYWYRQTLGQGPEFLTYFQNEAQLEKSRLLSDRFSAERPKGSFSTLEIQRTEQGDSAMYLCASSPPADRGRTGELFFGEGSRLTVL.

DNA of the CDR3: TGTGCCAGCAGCTTAGAGGGGGCGTACACTGAAGCTTTCTTT. Translation: CASSLEGAYTEAFF. This rearrangement joins TRBV13 to TRBJ1-1; 7 bases match TRBD1. The CDR3 is made up of 14 amino acids. The ends lost 1 base at V and 3 bases at J; junction bases unmatched: 2. Per germline, CDR1 PRHDT and CDR2 FYEKMQ (reference sequence).

V gene TRBV6-6 combines with J gene TRBJ1-3, with D hard to call. Germline values: CDR1 MNHNY, CDR2 SVGAGI (reference sequence). CDR3 length: 14 amino acids. Trimming shortened V by 0 bases and J by 4 bases, and 7 bases separated the two germline ends. CDR3 region: CASSYSTSGNTIYF. In nucleotides, the CDR3 is TGTGCCAGCAGTTACTCGACGTCCGGAAACACCATATATTTT.

This clone was picked up one time. The J gene is TRBJ1-1, the V gene TRBV30; 8 positions match TRBD1. Per germline, CDR1 GTSNPN and CDR2 SVGIG (reference sequence). V gave up 1 base and J gave up 11 bases; unmatched junction bases: 9. The CDR3 sequence is 13 residues long. The CDR3 nucleotides are TGTGCCTGGAGTGAGAGGACAGGGCCAGGCGCTTTCTTT. This translates into CAWSERTGPGAFF.

Here the CDR3 DNA reads TGCGCCAGCAGTGAAGGGGGGGGCCGCACCGGGGAGCTGTTTTTT. Its translation: CASSEGGGRTGELFF. The chain recombines TRBV10-1 with TRBJ2-2; D is possibly TRBD2 (7 bases). V was pared by 3 bases and J by 4 bases, with 12 bases between. This CDR3 is built from 15 residues. Per the germline V gene, CDR1 is WNHNN and CDR2 is SYGVQD (reference sequence).

The chain employs TRBV15 and TRBJ2-7, with no clear D. The CDR3 consists of 15 residues. The V gene lost 0 bases and the J gene lost 2 bases, with 11 bases spanning the gap. Germline V lookup: CDR1 LNHNV, CDR2 YYDKDF (reference sequence). Here the CDR3 DNA reads TGTGCCACCAGCAGAGATCATGGCCCAGCCTACGAGCAGTACTTC. Translating gives CATSRDHGPAYEQYF.